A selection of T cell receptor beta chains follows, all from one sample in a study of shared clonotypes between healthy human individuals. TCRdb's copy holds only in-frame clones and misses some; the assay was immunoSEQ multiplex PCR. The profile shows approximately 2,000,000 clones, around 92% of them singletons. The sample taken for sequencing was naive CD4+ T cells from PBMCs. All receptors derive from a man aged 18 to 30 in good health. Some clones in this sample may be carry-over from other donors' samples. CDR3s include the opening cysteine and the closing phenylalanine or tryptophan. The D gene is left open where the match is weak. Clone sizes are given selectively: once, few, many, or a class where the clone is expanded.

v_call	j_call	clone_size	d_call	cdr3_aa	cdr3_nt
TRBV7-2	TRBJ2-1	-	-	CASSPFGPYNEQFF	TGTGCCAGCAGCCCGTTCGGACCGTACAATGAGCAGTTCTTC
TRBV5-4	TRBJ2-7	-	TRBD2	CASSVGREGLGEQYF	TGTGCCAGCAGCGTAGGGCGGGAGGGCCTAGGAGAGCAGTACTTC
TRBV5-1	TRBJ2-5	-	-	CASSLAGGRETQYF	TGCGCCAGCAGCTTGGCAGGGGGGCGAGAGACCCAGTACTTC
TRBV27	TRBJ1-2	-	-	CASSVQGRYGYTF	TGTGCCAGCAGTGTCCAGGGGCGCTATGGCTACACCTTC
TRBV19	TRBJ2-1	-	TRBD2	CASSKMTSGIPGSYNEQFF	TGTGCCAGTAGTAAAATGACTAGCGGGATCCCCGGCTCCTACAATGAGCAGTTCTTC
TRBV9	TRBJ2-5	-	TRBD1	CASSVGPGQGQETQYF	TGTGCCAGCAGCGTAGGCCCAGGACAGGGCCAAGAGACCCAGTACTTC
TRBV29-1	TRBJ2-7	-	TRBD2	CSVESATSGSYEQYF	TGCAGCGTTGAGTCTGCGACTAGCGGGAGCTACGAGCAGTACTTC
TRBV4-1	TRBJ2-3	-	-	CASSQVSREDTQYF	TGCGCCAGCAGCCAAGTCTCCCGTGAGGATACGCAGTATTTT
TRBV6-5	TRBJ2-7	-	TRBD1	CASSYSGQGGYEQYF	TGTGCCAGCAGTTACTCGGGACAGGGGGGCTACGAGCAGTACTTC
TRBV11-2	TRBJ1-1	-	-	CASSLEGQGTEAFF	TGTGCCAGCAGCTTAGAGGGGCAGGGCACTGAAGCTTTCTTT
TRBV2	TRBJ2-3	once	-	CASSELGVADTQYF	TGTGCCAGCAGTGAACTAGGGGTTGCAGATACGCAGTATTTT
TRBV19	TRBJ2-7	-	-	CASSRQLSSYEQYF	TGTGCCAGTAGTAGACAGCTTAGCTCCTACGAGCAGTACTTC
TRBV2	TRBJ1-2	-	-	CASSQRGTPMNGYTF	TGTGCCAGCAGTCAAAGGGGGACACCCATGAATGGCTACACCTTC
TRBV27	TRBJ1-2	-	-	CASSTQGPTNYGYTF	TGTGCCAGCAGTACACAGGGCCCGACTAACTATGGCTACACCTTC
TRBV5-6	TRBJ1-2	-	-	CASSLGRVGGYTF	TGTGCCAGCAGCCTGGGTCGGGTAGGTGGCTACACCTTC
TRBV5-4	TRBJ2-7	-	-	CASSSFSYEQYF	TGTGCCAGCAGCTCTTTCTCCTACGAGCAGTACTTC
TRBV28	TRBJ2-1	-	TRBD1	CASSNGAGQVVYNEQFF	TGTGCCAGCAGCAACGGCGCGGGACAGGTCGTCTACAATGAGCAGTTCTTC
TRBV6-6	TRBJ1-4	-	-	CASSYAGSREKLFF	TGTGCCAGCAGTTACGCGGGGTCCCGAGAAAAACTGTTTTTT
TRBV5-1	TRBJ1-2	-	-	CASSLAWGAHGYTF	TGCGCCAGCAGCTTGGCCTGGGGGGCGCATGGCTACACCTTC
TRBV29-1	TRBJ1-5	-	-	CSVVLGYSNQPQHF	TGCAGCGTTGTGTTGGGGTACAGCAATCAGCCCCAGCATTTT
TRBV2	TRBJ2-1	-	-	CASSAWTSYNEQFF	TGTGCCAGCAGTGCTTGGACCTCGTACAATGAGCAGTTCTTC
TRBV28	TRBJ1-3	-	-	CASSSAGTSGNTIYF	TGTGCCAGCAGTTCCGCCGGGACTTCTGGAAACACCATATATTTT
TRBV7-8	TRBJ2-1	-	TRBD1	CASSRDRGRYNEQFF	TGTGCCAGCAGCCGGGACAGGGGGCGATACAATGAGCAGTTCTTC
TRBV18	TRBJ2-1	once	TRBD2	CASSSAAGGGEQFF	TGTGCCAGCTCAAGTGCGGCGGGAGGTGGGGAGCAGTTCTTC
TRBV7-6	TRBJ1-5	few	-	CASSLGGDQPQHF	TGTGCCAGCAGCTTGGGGGGAGATCAGCCCCAGCATTTT
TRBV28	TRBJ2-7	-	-	CASSLWGEQYF	TGTGCCAGCAGTTTATGGGGAGAGCAGTACTTC
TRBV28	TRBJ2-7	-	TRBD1	CASSPLTLAQDRAYEQYF	TGTGCCAGCAGTCCACTCACCCTCGCCCAGGACAGGGCCTACGAGCAGTACTTC
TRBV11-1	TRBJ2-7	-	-	CASSSDSYEQYF	TGTGCCAGCAGCTCAGACTCCTACGAGCAGTACTTC
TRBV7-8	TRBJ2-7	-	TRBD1	CASSLGQGTLSTYEQYF	TGTGCCAGCAGCCTCGGACAGGGGACCCTATCTACCTACGAGCAGTACTTC
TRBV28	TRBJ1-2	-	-	CASSTGLNYGYTF	TGTGCCAGCAGTACGGGCCTCAACTATGGCTACACCTTC
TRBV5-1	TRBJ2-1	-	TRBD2	CASSFGLADLNEQFF	TGCGCCAGCAGCTTTGGACTAGCGGATCTCAATGAGCAGTTCTTC
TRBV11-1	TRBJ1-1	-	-	CASSTARGWMNTEAFF	TGTGCCAGCAGTACCGCCAGGGGTTGGATGAACACTGAAGCTTTCTTT
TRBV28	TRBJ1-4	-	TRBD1	CASRIRGNEKLFF	TGTGCCAGCAGGATCAGGGGGAATGAAAAACTGTTTTTT
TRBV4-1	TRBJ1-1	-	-	CASSPALSGQTGRAFF	TGCGCCAGCAGCCCAGCCCTTTCCGGCCAGACTGGGCGAGCTTTCTTT
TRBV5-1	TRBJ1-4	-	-	CASSSSNSVPNEKLFF	TGCGCCAGCAGCTCTTCCAACAGCGTACCTAATGAAAAACTGTTTTTT
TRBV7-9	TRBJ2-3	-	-	CASSRRAGTDTQYF	TGTGCCAGCAGCAGGAGGGCGGGCACAGATACGCAGTATTTT
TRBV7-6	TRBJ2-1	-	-	CASSPGPKQAQFF	TGTGCCAGCAGCCCTGGGCCCAAACAAGCCCAGTTCTTC
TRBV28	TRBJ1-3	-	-	CASSLPGASGNTIYF	TGTGCCAGCAGTTTACCAGGGGCAAGTGGAAACACCATATATTTT
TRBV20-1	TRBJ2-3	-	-	CSAATDLSEYF	TGCAGTGCTGCGACGGACCTCTCTGAGTATTTT
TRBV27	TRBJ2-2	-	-	CASSPPGTSVPTGELFF	TGTGCCAGCAGTCCCCCCGGGACTTCCGTCCCCACCGGGGAGCTGTTTTTT
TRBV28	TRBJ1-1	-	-	CASRESYRENPEAFF	TGTGCCAGCAGGGAATCTTACAGGGAAAACCCTGAAGCTTTCTTT
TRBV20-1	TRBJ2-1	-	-	CSALADREQFF	TGCAGTGCCTTAGCGGACCGTGAGCAGTTCTTC